This T cell receptor beta chain was captured by sequencing in a study of cytomegalovirus exposure and HLA in healthy donors. Concerning this clone: Antigen specificity is unknown.

13 Jbeta primers and 60 Vbeta primers were used for the PCR. Only in-frame clones appear in the TCRdb table, and some are missing; sequencing was by immunoSEQ multiplex PCR. Of around 120,000 clones listed, roughly 78% are singletons. Points from the study as a whole: Reports indicated that the classifier achieved high specificity and sensitivity in diagnosing cytomegalovirus status. Relative to the approximately 670-donor mean, N-insertions were reportedly fewer in an Asian-associated ancestry cluster in a later analysis. Productive status was seen about 90% or about 30% of the time for most TCR beta V segments in an earlier analysis.

V gave up 6 bases and J gave up 1 base; unmatched junction bases: 9. This CDR3 is built from 16 residues. Germline V gives CDR1 MDHEN, CDR2 SYDVKM. This chain joins TRBV28 and TRBJ1-5; 7 bases line up with TRBD1. The sample taken for sequencing was PBMCs. The receptor comes from a middle-aged woman in good health and CMV-seronegative. CDR3 sequence (DNA): TGTGCCAGCAGCTTGACAGGGTATGTGAGCAATCAGCCCCAGCATTTT. Encoded protein: CASSLTGYVSNQPQHF.